This T cell receptor beta chain was sequenced for a study of beta chain features in type 1 diabetes. Every participating donor gave one draw, a heparinised blood sample averaging about 100 mL. The investigators reverse transcribed all of the isolated RNA, so they sequenced expressed TCRB transcripts. Profiled with immunoSEQ multiplex PCR; TCRdb holds only in-frame clones, not every one. This sample yields under 450,000 clones, of which about 16% are seen a single time; approximately 0.019% belongs to the top ten. A note on this clone: Its target is unknown.

General study points: Any HLA-type effect on TCRB rearrangement remained unresolved here.

This CDR3 contains 15 residues. Germline CDR1 is MDHEN and CDR2 is SYDVKM. Trimming removed 4 bases from V and 0 bases from J; junction bases left unmatched: 6. This chain joins TRBV28 and TRBJ2-7, with TRBD2 matching over 7 bases. Sequenced input: naive CD4+ T cells from blood. The receptor was isolated from a woman aged 18-29 years in good health. DNA of the CDR3: TGTGCCAGCAGTTCCCCTAGCGGCCGCTCCTACGAGCAGTACTTC. Amino acid sequence: CASSSPSGRSYEQYF.